This is a list of T cell receptor beta chains from one sample in a study of T cells in Graves' hyperthyroidism and ophthalmopathy. TCRdb re-called the multiplex PCR reads through MiXCR, storing one row per CDR3 protein. The sample lists 50,000 to 75,000 distinct CDR3 sequences; around 50% were seen once. The sequencing sample was made of blood. The source of these receptors is a woman aged 25 to 39 with Graves' ophthalmopathy. CDR3s include the opening cysteine and the closing phenylalanine or tryptophan. The order of the fields is V gene, D gene, clone size, J gene, CDR3 DNA, CDR3 protein. The D gene is left open where the match is weak. The size entry is marked missing in some rows and otherwise reads once, few, many or a size class.

v_call: TRBV12-3/TRBV12-4; d_call: TRBD1; clone_size: many; j_call: TRBJ2-7; cdr3_nt: TGTGCCAGCAGTTTTGGGACAGGGGGCCTAAGCTCCTACGAGCAGTACTTC; cdr3_aa: CASSFGTGGLSSYEQYF
v_call: TRBV20-1; d_call: .; clone_size: many; j_call: TRBJ2-1; cdr3_nt: TGCAGTGCTAGTATCGGGAGTCCCTACAATGAGCAGTTCTTC; cdr3_aa: CSASIGSPYNEQFF
v_call: TRBV6-6; d_call: .; clone_size: many; j_call: TRBJ1-4; cdr3_nt: TGTGCCAGCAGTTACCCAAAGGGGTTTGCCATTGGGGAGGAAAAACTGTTTTTT; cdr3_aa: CASSYPKGFAIGEEKLFF
v_call: TRBV5-4; d_call: .; clone_size: many; j_call: TRBJ1-1; cdr3_nt: TGTGCCAGCAGCTTGGGACAGGTCCTTAACACTGAAGCTTTCTTT; cdr3_aa: CASSLGQVLNTEAFF
v_call: TRBV29-1; d_call: .; clone_size: .; j_call: TRBJ1-1; cdr3_nt: TGCAGCGCCCTGGGGGGGGCGAACACTGGAGCTTTCTTT; cdr3_aa: CSALGGANTGAFF
v_call: TRBV5-1; d_call: .; clone_size: many; j_call: TRBJ2-5; cdr3_nt: TGCGCCAGCAGCTTGGGGGGTTGGGAGACCCAGTACTTC; cdr3_aa: CASSLGGWETQYF
v_call: TRBV7-2; d_call: TRBD1; clone_size: .; j_call: TRBJ1-2; cdr3_nt: TGTGCCAGCAGCTTGCAGGGGGCGCCCGGAAACACCTTC; cdr3_aa: CASSLQGAPGNTF
v_call: TRBV25-1; d_call: TRBD2; clone_size: medium-sized; j_call: TRBJ2-3; cdr3_nt: TGTGCCAGCAGTTACGGGAGCGGGAGGACCACAGATACGCAGTATTTT; cdr3_aa: CASSYGSGRTTDTQYF
v_call: TRBV29-1; d_call: .; clone_size: medium-sized; j_call: TRBJ1-6; cdr3_nt: TGCAGCGTTGCTTCAGGGAACGATTCACCCCTCCACTTT; cdr3_aa: CSVASGNDSPLHF
v_call: TRBV6-1; d_call: .; clone_size: many; j_call: TRBJ2-3; cdr3_nt: TGTGCCAGTCCCCCGGGACCGCCTCGGGCAGATACGCAGTATTTT; cdr3_aa: CASPPGPPRADTQYF
v_call: TRBV11-2; d_call: TRBD2; clone_size: many; j_call: TRBJ2-3; cdr3_nt: TGTGCCAGCTCCTCTAGCGGGAGCGACGATACGCAGTATTTT; cdr3_aa: CASSSSGSDDTQYF
v_call: TRBV6-2/TRBV6-3; d_call: .; clone_size: .; j_call: TRBJ2-5; cdr3_nt: TGTGCCAGCAGTCCTCGGGAGACCCAGTACTTC; cdr3_aa: CASSPRETQYF
v_call: TRBV19; d_call: .; clone_size: many; j_call: TRBJ1-1; cdr3_nt: TGTGCCAGTAGTATATCGGTCGACACTGAAGCTTTCTTT; cdr3_aa: CASSISVDTEAFF
v_call: TRBV13; d_call: .; clone_size: .; j_call: TRBJ2-7; cdr3_nt: TGTGCCAGCACTATAGAGGGGGACGGATTGTACGAGCAGTACTTC; cdr3_aa: CASTIEGDGLYEQYF
v_call: TRBV25-1; d_call: TRBD1; clone_size: many; j_call: TRBJ2-7; cdr3_nt: TGTGCCAGCGCGGACAGGGGGCTTTCCTACGAGCAGTACTTC; cdr3_aa: CASADRGLSYEQYF
v_call: TRBV24-1; d_call: TRBD1; clone_size: many; j_call: TRBJ2-4; cdr3_nt: TGTGCCACCAGTGATCCAAGGACAGGGGACAAAAACATTCAGTACTTC; cdr3_aa: CATSDPRTGDKNIQYF
v_call: TRBV5-6; d_call: .; clone_size: many; j_call: TRBJ1-3; cdr3_nt: TGTGCCAGCAGCTTAACGGGTTCTTCGGGAAACACCATATATTTT; cdr3_aa: CASSLTGSSGNTIYF
v_call: TRBV20-1; d_call: .; clone_size: once; j_call: TRBJ1-2; cdr3_nt: TGCAGTGCTAGCGGGACAACCTATGGCTACACCTTC; cdr3_aa: CSASGTTYGYTF
v_call: TRBV4-1; d_call: TRBD1; clone_size: .; j_call: TRBJ2-7; cdr3_nt: TGCGCCAGCAGCCAAGTTTCAACTGGGGAAGACTATAGGGACAGATACTACGAGCAGTACTTC; cdr3_aa: CASSQVSTGEDYRDRYYEQYF
v_call: TRBV20-1; d_call: .; clone_size: .; j_call: TRBJ1-4; cdr3_nt: TGCAGTGCTAGTAAGTCGTTTTTT; cdr3_aa: CSASKSFF
v_call: TRBV7-9; d_call: .; clone_size: .; j_call: TRBJ2-1; cdr3_nt: TGTGCCAGCAGCCCGGGGCAGGGAGGCTCCAGTGAGCAGTTCTTC; cdr3_aa: CASSPGQGGSSEQFF
v_call: TRBV4-1; d_call: .; clone_size: many; j_call: TRBJ2-7; cdr3_nt: TGCGCCAGCAGCCAAGATCTGTGGTCGACGCTAGCGAAAGAGCAGTACTTC; cdr3_aa: CASSQDLWSTLAKEQYF
v_call: TRBV14; d_call: .; clone_size: once; j_call: TRBJ2-7; cdr3_nt: TGTGCCAGCAGCCAAGAAAGCTGGGCTGTTTGGGACGAGCAGTACTTC; cdr3_aa: CASSQESWAVWDEQYF
v_call: TRBV29-1; d_call: .; clone_size: many; j_call: TRBJ2-2; cdr3_nt: TGCAGCGCAAATGCGGGGAGGTCGCACACCGGGGAGCTGTTTTTT; cdr3_aa: CSANAGRSHTGELFF
v_call: TRBV5-8; d_call: TRBD1; clone_size: many; j_call: TRBJ1-2; cdr3_nt: TGTGCCAGCAGCCCTCAGACAGGGGGCGGCTATGGCTACACCTTC; cdr3_aa: CASSPQTGGGYGYTF
v_call: TRBV7-7; d_call: .; clone_size: .; j_call: TRBJ1-5; cdr3_nt: TGTGCCAGCAGCTTGAGGGGAGTGGATACGCAGCATTTT; cdr3_aa: CASSLRGVDTQHF
v_call: TRBV24-1; d_call: TRBD1; clone_size: .; j_call: TRBJ1-1; cdr3_nt: TGTGCCTTACCCGGGAGACAGGGGGGCGAAGACACTGAAGCTTTCTTT; cdr3_aa: CALPGRQGGEDTEAFF
v_call: TRBV7-9; d_call: .; clone_size: .; j_call: TRBJ2-3; cdr3_nt: TGTGCCAGCAGCTTTAGAGGGCAGAGCACAGATACGCAGTATTTT; cdr3_aa: CASSFRGQSTDTQYF
v_call: TRBV6-1; d_call: TRBD2; clone_size: many; j_call: TRBJ2-7; cdr3_nt: TGTGCCAGCAGTGATCAGGGTGGCGGGAGGGCCGCTTACGAGCAGTACTTC; cdr3_aa: CASSDQGGGRAAYEQYF
v_call: TRBV4-2; d_call: .; clone_size: many; j_call: TRBJ2-7; cdr3_nt: TGTGCCAGCAGCCAAGTCTCCGGGAAAACCTACGAGCAGTACTTC; cdr3_aa: CASSQVSGKTYEQYF
v_call: TRBV6-4; d_call: TRBD1; clone_size: few; j_call: TRBJ2-2; cdr3_nt: TGTGCCAGCAGTGACCGGACAGGCAAACAGACCGGGGAGCTGTTTTTT; cdr3_aa: CASSDRTGKQTGELFF
v_call: TRBV9; d_call: TRBD2; clone_size: many; j_call: TRBJ2-1; cdr3_nt: TGTGCCAGCAGCGGTCGACTAGCGGACTACAATGAGCAGTTCTTC; cdr3_aa: CASSGRLADYNEQFF
v_call: TRBV5-4; d_call: .; clone_size: .; j_call: TRBJ1-1; cdr3_nt: TGTGCCAGCAGCTCGACCGGGGAACTTGAGTCGGAAGCTTTCTTT; cdr3_aa: CASSSTGELESEAFF
v_call: TRBV11-1; d_call: TRBD2; clone_size: once; j_call: TRBJ2-5; cdr3_nt: TGTGCCAGCAGCTTGGGGACCAGCGGGGGGGGATACGAGACCCAGTACTTC; cdr3_aa: CASSLGTSGGGYETQYF
v_call: TRBV20-1; d_call: TRBD2; clone_size: many; j_call: TRBJ2-5; cdr3_nt: TGCAGTGCTTCCCCCCCGAGGCTAGCGGGAGCAGAGACCCAGTACTTC; cdr3_aa: CSASPPRLAGAETQYF
v_call: TRBV7-9; d_call: .; clone_size: many; j_call: TRBJ2-7; cdr3_nt: TGTGCCAGCAGTCTCGGGACGAAGACCTACGAGCAGTACTTC; cdr3_aa: CASSLGTKTYEQYF
v_call: TRBV6-4; d_call: .; clone_size: many; j_call: TRBJ1-1; cdr3_nt: TGTGCCAGCAGTGACTCGAACCAGGGGTCTGAAGCTTTCTTT; cdr3_aa: CASSDSNQGSEAFF
v_call: TRBV5-1; d_call: TRBD2; clone_size: .; j_call: TRBJ2-3; cdr3_nt: TGCGCCAGCAGCGTTGTAGCGGGGGGACGTAATACGCAGTATTTT; cdr3_aa: CASSVVAGGRNTQYF
v_call: TRBV24-1; d_call: TRBD2; clone_size: many; j_call: TRBJ2-1; cdr3_nt: TGTGCCACCAGTGCGAGGTCCCTGCACGGGGGAGGGACCTACAATGAGCAGTTCTTC; cdr3_aa: CATSARSLHGGGTYNEQFF
v_call: TRBV11-1; d_call: .; clone_size: many; j_call: TRBJ2-1; cdr3_nt: TGTGCCAGCAGCCAAGGTGCTCCGGGACTCTCCTTGGGTGAGCAGTTCTTC; cdr3_aa: CASSQGAPGLSLGEQFF
v_call: TRBV7-9; d_call: TRBD1; clone_size: .; j_call: TRBJ1-2; cdr3_nt: TGTGCCAGCAGCCGGGGACAGGGAAGGACTAACTATGGCTACACCTTC; cdr3_aa: CASSRGQGRTNYGYTF
v_call: TRBV7-9; d_call: TRBD1; clone_size: .; j_call: TRBJ2-7; cdr3_nt: TGCGCCAGCAGCTGGACGGGGACAGGGGGCTACGAGCAGTACTTC; cdr3_aa: CASSWTGTGGYEQYF
v_call: TRBV15; d_call: .; clone_size: many; j_call: TRBJ2-3; cdr3_nt: TGTGCCACCAGCAGAGGCTCCGGGACGAGCACAGATACGCAGTATTTT; cdr3_aa: CATSRGSGTSTDTQYF
v_call: TRBV12-3/TRBV12-4; d_call: TRBD2; clone_size: .; j_call: TRBJ2-7; cdr3_nt: TGTGCCAGCAGACCAGCGGGAGGGAGGGCCTGGAGGGACGAGCAGTACTTC; cdr3_aa: CASRPAGGRAWRDEQYF
v_call: TRBV5-4; d_call: .; clone_size: many; j_call: TRBJ2-7; cdr3_nt: TGTGCCAGCAGCCCAAAAGGGGCCTACGAGCAGTACTTC; cdr3_aa: CASSPKGAYEQYF
v_call: TRBV20-1; d_call: .; clone_size: .; j_call: TRBJ2-3; cdr3_nt: TGCAGTGCTTTGACAGGAACGCGGGAAAGTCTAGATACGCAGTATTTT; cdr3_aa: CSALTGTRESLDTQYF
v_call: TRBV29-1; d_call: .; clone_size: .; j_call: TRBJ1-6; cdr3_nt: TGCAGCGTTGAAGCTGGGGGATATAATTCACCCCTCCACTTT; cdr3_aa: CSVEAGGYNSPLHF
v_call: TRBV3-1; d_call: .; clone_size: many; j_call: TRBJ2-2; cdr3_nt: TGTGCCAGCAGCCAAAGCGCACCCGGGGAGCTGTTTTTT; cdr3_aa: CASSQSAPGELFF
v_call: TRBV6-1; d_call: TRBD1; clone_size: many; j_call: TRBJ1-3; cdr3_nt: TGTGCCAGCAGTTTCGGACAGGGCGCTGGAAACACCATATATTTT; cdr3_aa: CASSFGQGAGNTIYF
v_call: TRBV7-1; d_call: .; clone_size: once; j_call: TRBJ1-6; cdr3_nt: TGTGCCAGCAGCGCTACAGGGCTTGGGAATCCCCTCCACTTT; cdr3_aa: CASSATGLGNPLHF
v_call: TRBV28; d_call: .; clone_size: many; j_call: TRBJ1-1; cdr3_nt: TGTGCCAGCAGTTTATTGGTCGAGCCTAACACTGAAGCTTTCTTT; cdr3_aa: CASSLLVEPNTEAFF
v_call: TRBV5-6; d_call: .; clone_size: .; j_call: TRBJ2-7; cdr3_nt: TGTGCCAGCAGCTGGGACGAGCAGTACTTC; cdr3_aa: CASSWDEQYF
v_call: TRBV5-1; d_call: TRBD1; clone_size: many; j_call: TRBJ2-7; cdr3_nt: TGCGCCAGCAGTTTGGGGGACAGTGCTTCTGAGCAGTACTTC; cdr3_aa: CASSLGDSASEQYF
v_call: TRBV20-1; d_call: .; clone_size: .; j_call: TRBJ1-5; cdr3_nt: TGCAGTGCTATCACGGTGAATGAGCAGCCCCAGCATTTT; cdr3_aa: CSAITVNEQPQHF
v_call: TRBV27; d_call: TRBD1; clone_size: many; j_call: TRBJ2-7; cdr3_nt: TGTGCCAGCAGCCGTACAGGGGTAGAGCAGTACTTC; cdr3_aa: CASSRTGVEQYF
v_call: TRBV10-3; d_call: .; clone_size: many; j_call: TRBJ2-2; cdr3_nt: TGTGCCATCAGTGGGGCAGGGGTGACCGGGGAGCTGTTTTTT; cdr3_aa: CAISGAGVTGELFF
v_call: TRBV10-3; d_call: .; clone_size: many; j_call: TRBJ1-1; cdr3_nt: TGTGCCATCAGTGAATGGGGGACTGAAGCTTTCTTT; cdr3_aa: CAISEWGTEAFF
v_call: TRBV7-9; d_call: .; clone_size: many; j_call: TRBJ1-2; cdr3_nt: TGTGCCAGCAGACCAGGCCAGGGGACGGATGGCTACACCTTC; cdr3_aa: CASRPGQGTDGYTF
v_call: TRBV5-8; d_call: .; clone_size: many; j_call: TRBJ1-1; cdr3_nt: TGTGCCAGCAGCTTTGGCCGAACCTCCTACGAAGCTTTCTTT; cdr3_aa: CASSFGRTSYEAFF